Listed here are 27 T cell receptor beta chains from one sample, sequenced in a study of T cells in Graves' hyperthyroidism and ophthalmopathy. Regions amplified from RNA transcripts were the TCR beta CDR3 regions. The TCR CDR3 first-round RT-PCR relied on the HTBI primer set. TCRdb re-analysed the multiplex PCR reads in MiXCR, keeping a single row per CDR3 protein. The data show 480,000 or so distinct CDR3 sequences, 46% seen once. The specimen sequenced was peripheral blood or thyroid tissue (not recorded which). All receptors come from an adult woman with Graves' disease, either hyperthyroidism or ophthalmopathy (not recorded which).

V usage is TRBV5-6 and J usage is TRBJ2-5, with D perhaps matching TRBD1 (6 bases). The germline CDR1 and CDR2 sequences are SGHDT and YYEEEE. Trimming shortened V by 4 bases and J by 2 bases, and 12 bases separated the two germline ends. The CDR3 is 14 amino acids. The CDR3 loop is CASSAARGQETQYF. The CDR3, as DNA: TGTGCCAGCAGCGCCGCTAGGGGGCAAGAGACCCAGTACTTC. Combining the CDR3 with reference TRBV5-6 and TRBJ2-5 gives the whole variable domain DAGVTQSPTHLIKTRGQQVTLRCSPKSGHDTVSWYQQALGQGPQFIFQYYEEEERQRGNFPDRFSGHQFPNYSSELNVNALLLGDSALYLCASSAARGQETQYFGPGTRLLVL.

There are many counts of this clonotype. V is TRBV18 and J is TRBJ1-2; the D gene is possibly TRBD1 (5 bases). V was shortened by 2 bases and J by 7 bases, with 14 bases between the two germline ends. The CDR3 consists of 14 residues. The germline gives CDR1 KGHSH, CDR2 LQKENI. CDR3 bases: TGTGCCAGCTCACCAGAGGGGCAGGGCAGTGGCTACACCTTC. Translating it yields CASSPEGQGSGYTF. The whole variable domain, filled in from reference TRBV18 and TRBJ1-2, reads NAGVMQNPRHLVRRRGQEARLRCSPMKGHSHVYWYRQLPEEGLKFMVYLQKENIIDESGMPKERFSAEFPKEGPSILRIQQVVRGDSAAYFCASSPEGQGSGYTFGSGTRLTVV.

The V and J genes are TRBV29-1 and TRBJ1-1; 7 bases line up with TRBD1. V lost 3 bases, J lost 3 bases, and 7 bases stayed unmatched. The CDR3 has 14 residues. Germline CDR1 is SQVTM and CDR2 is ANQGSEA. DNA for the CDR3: TGCAGCGTTGAGAAAAGACAGGGAGACACTGAAGCTTTCTTT. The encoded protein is CSVEKRQGDTEAFF.

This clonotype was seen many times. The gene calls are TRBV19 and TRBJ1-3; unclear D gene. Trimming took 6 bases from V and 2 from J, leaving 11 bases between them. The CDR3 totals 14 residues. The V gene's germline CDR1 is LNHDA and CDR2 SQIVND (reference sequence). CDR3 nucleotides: TGTGCCAGTAGCGGCCAACGGGCTGGAAACACCATATATTTT. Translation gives CASSGQRAGNTIYF.

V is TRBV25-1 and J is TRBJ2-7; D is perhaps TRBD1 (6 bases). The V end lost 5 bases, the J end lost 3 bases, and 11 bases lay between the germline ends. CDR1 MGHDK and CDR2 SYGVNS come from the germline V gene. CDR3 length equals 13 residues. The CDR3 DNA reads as TGTGCCAGCAGTCACTCACAGGGCTACGAGCAGTACTTC. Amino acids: CASSHSQGYEQYF.

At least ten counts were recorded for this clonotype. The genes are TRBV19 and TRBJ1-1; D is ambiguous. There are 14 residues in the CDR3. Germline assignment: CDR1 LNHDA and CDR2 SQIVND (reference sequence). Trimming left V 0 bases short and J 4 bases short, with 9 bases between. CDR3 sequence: CASSIDGTSTEAFF. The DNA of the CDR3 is TGTGCCAGTAGTATAGATGGAACGAGCACTGAAGCTTTCTTT.

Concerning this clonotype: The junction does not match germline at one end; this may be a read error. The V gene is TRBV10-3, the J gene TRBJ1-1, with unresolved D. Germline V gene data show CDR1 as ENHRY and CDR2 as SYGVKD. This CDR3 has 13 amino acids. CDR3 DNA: TGTGCCATCAGTGTGGCGGCCAACACTGGAGCTTTCTTT. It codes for CAISVAANTGAFF.

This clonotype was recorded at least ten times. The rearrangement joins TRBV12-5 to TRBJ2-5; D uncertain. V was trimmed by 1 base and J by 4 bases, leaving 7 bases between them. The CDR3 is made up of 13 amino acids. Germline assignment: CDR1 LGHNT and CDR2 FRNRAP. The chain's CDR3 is CASGLDRGETQYF. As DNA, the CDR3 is TGTGCTAGTGGTTTGGACAGAGGAGAGACCCAGTACTTC.

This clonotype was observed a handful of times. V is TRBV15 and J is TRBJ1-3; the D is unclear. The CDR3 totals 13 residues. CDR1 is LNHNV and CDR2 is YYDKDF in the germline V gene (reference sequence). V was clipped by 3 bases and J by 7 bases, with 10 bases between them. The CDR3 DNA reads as TGTGCCACCAGCAGCTTGCGGAGGAACACCATATATTTT. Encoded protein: CATSSLRRNTIYF.

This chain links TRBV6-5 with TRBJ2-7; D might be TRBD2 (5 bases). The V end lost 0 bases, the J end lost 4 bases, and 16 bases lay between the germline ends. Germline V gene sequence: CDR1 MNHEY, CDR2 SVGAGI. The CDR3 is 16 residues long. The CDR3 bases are TGTGCCAGCAGTTACTCGAGGGCCCTGGCTGCGTACGAGCAGTACTTC. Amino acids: CASSYSRALAAYEQYF.

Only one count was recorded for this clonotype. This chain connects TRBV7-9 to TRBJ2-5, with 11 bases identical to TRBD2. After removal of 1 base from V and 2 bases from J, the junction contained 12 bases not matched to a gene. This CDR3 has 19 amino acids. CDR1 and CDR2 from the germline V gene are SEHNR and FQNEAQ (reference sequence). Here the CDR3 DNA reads TGTGCCAGCAGCTTAGTGGTAGCGGGAGGGGGACACCAACAAGAGACCCAGTACTTC. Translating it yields CASSLVVAGGGHQQETQYF.

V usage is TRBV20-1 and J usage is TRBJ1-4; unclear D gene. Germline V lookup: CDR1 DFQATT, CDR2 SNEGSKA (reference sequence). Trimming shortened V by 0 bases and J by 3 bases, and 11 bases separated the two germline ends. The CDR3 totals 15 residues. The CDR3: CSARDSVSPNEKLFF. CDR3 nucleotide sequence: TGCAGTGCTAGAGATAGCGTCAGCCCTAATGAAAAACTGTTTTTT.

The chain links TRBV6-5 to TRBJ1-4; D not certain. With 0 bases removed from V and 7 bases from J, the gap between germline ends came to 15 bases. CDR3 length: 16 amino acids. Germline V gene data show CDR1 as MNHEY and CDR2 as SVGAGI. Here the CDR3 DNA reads TGTGCCAGCAGTTACTCTTTCGGGCCAGGTCTTGAAAAACTGTTTTTT. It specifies CASSYSFGPGLEKLFF.

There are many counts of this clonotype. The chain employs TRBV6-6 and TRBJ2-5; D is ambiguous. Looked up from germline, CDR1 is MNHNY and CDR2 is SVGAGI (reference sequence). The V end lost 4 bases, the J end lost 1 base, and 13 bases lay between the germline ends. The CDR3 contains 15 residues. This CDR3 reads CASSWRRPSQETQYF. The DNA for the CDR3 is TGTGCCAGCAGTTGGAGAAGGCCCTCCCAAGAGACCCAGTACTTC.

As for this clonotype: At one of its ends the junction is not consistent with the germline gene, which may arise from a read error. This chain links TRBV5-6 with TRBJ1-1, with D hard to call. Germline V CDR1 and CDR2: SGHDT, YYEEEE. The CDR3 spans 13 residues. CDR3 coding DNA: TGTGCCAGCAGCTTGAGGGAAGACACTGAAGCATTCTTT. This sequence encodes CASSLREDTEAFF.

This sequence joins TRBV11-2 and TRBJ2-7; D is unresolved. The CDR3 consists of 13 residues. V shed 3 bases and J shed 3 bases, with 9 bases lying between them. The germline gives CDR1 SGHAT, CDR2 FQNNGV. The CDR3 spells CASSLRNSYEQYF. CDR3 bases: TGTGCCAGCAGCTTGCGGAACAGCTACGAGCAGTACTTC.

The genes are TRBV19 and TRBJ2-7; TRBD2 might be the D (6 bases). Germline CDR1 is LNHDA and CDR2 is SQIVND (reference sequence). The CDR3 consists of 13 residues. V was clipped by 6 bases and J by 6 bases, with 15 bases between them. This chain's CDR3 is CASSSGRALEQYF. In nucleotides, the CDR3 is TGTGCCAGTAGCTCCGGGAGAGCGCTCGAGCAGTACTTC. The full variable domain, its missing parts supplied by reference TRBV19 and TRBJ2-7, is DGGITQSPKYLFRKEGQNVTLSCEQNLNHDAMYWYRQDPGQGLRLIYYSQIVNDFQKGDIAEGYSVSREKKESFPLTVTSAQKNPTAFYLCASSSGRALEQYFGPGTRLTVT.

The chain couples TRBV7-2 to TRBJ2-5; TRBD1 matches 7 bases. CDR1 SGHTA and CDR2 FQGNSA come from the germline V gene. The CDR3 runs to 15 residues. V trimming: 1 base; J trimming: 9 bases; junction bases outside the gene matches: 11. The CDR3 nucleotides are TGTGCCAGCAGCTTAGACGACAGGGTACATCAGCCCCAGTACTTC. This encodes CASSLDDRVHQPQYF.

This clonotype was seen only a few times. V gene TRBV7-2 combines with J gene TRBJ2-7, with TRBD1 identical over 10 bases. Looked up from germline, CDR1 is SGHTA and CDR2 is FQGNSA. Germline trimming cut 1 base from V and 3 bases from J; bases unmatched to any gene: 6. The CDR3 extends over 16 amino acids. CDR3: CASSLGGGQGNYEQYF. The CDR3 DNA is TGTGCCAGCAGCTTAGGGGGGGGACAGGGGAACTACGAGCAGTACTTC.

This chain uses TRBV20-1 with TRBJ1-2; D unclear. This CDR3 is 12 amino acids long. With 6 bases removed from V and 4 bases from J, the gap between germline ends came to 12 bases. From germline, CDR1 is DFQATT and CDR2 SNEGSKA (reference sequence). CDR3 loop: CSAIIPPYGYTF. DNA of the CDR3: TGCAGTGCCATAATCCCTCCCTATGGCTACACCTTC.

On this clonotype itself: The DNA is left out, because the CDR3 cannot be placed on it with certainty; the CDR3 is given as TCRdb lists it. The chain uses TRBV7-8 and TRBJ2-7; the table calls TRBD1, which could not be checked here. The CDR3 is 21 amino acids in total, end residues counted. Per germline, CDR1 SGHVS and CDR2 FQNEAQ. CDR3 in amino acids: CASSIYLCSVWGEGKTYEQYF.

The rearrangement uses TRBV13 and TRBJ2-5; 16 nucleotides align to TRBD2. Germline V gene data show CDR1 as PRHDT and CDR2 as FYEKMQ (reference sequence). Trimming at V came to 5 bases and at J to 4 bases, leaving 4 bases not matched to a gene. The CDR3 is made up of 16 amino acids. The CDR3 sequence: CASSKGTSGRGETQYF. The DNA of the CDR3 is TGTGCCAGCAGCAAGGGGACTAGCGGGAGGGGAGAGACCCAGTACTTC.

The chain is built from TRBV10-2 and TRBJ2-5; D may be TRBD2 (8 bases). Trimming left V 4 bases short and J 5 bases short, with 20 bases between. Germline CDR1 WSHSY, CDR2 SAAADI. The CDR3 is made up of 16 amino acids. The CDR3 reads CASSASRREDRETQYF. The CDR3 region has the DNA TGCGCCAGCAGTGCTAGTCGGCGGGAGGACAGGGAGACCCAGTACTTC.

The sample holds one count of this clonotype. The CDR3 spells CAGQRQFF. The CDR3 DNA reads as TGTGCCGGACAGAGACAGTTCTTC. The rearrangement joins TRBV7-2 to TRBJ2-1; D is possibly TRBD1 (6 bases). Germline loops: CDR1 SGHTA, CDR2 FQGNSA. Trimming stripped 11 bases from V and 13 bases from J, with 9 bases between. This CDR3 has 8 residues.

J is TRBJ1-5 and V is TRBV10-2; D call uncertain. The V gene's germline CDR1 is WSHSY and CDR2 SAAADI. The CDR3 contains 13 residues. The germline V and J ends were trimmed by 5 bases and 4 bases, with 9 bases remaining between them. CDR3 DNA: TGCGCCAGCAGTAACGACCCTAATCAGCCCCAGCATTTT. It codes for CASSNDPNQPQHF.

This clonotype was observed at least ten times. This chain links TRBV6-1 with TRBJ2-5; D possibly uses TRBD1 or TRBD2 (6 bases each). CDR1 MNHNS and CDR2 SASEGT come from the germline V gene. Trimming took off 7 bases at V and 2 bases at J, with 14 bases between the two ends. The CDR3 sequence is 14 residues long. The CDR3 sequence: CASKGVEGQETQYF. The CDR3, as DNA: TGTGCCAGCAAGGGGGTGGAGGGTCAAGAGACCCAGTACTTC.

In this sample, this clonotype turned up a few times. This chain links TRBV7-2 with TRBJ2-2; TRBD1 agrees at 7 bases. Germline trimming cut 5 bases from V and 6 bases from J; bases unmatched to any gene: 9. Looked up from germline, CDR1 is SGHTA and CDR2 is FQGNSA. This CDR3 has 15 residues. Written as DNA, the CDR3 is TGTGCCAGCAGCCTTCCAGGGGGTCGCGCCGGGGAGCTGTTTTTT. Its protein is CASSLPGGRAGELFF.